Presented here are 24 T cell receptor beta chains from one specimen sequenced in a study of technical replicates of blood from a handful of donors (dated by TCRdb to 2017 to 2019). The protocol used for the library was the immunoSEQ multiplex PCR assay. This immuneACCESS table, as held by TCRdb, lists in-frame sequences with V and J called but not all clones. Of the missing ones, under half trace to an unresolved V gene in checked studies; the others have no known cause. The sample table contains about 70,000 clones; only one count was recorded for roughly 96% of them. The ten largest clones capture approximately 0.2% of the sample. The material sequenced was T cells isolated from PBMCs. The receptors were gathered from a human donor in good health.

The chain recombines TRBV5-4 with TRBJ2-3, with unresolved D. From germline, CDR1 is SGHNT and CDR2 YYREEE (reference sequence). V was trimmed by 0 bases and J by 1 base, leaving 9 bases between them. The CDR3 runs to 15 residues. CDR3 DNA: TGTGCCAGCAGCTTGGAAGAACAAGGCACAGATACGCAGTATTTT. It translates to CASSLEEQGTDTQYF.

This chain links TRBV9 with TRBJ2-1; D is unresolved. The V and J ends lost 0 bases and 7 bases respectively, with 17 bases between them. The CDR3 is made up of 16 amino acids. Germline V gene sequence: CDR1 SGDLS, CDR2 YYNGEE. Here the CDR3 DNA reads TGTGCCAGCAGCGTAGGGAACTTGGGCCAAAAGAATGAGCAGTTCTTC. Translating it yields CASSVGNLGQKNEQFF.

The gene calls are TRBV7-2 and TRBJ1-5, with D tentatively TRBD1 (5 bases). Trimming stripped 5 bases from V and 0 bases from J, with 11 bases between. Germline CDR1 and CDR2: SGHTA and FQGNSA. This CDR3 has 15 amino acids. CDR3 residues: CASSGTGDSNQPQHF. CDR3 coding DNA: TGTGCCAGCAGCGGTACAGGTGATAGCAATCAGCCCCAGCATTTT. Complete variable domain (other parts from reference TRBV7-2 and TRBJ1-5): GAGVSQSPSNKVTEKGKDVELRCDPISGHTALYWYRQSLGQGLEFLIYFQGNSAPDKSGLPSDRFSAERTGGSVSTLTIQRTQQEDSAVYLCASSGTGDSNQPQHFGDGTRLSIL.

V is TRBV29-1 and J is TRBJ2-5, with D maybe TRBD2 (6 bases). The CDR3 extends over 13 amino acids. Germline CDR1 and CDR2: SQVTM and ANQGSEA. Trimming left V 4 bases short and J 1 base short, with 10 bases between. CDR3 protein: CSVVGGIQETQYF. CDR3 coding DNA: TGCAGCGTTGTTGGGGGGATCCAAGAGACCCAGTACTTC.

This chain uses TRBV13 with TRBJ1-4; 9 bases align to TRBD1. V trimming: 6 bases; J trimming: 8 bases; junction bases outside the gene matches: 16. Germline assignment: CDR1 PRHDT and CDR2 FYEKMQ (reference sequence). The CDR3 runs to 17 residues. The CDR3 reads CASRVLGTGLEREKLFF. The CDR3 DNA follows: TGTGCCAGCAGAGTCCTCGGGACAGGGTTGGAGAGGGAAAAACTGTTTTTT.

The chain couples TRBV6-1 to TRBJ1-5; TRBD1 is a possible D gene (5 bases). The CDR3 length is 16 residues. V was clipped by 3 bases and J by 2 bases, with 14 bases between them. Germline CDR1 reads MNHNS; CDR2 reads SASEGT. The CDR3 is CASSETGGFGNQPQHF. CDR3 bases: TGTGCCAGCAGTGAGACGGGGGGGTTCGGCAATCAGCCCCAGCATTTT.

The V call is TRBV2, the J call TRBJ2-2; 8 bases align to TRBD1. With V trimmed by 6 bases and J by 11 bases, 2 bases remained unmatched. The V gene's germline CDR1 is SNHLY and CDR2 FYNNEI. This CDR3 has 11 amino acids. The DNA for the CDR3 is TGTGCCAGCAGGGGGACAGGCGAGCTGTTTTTT. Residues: CASRGTGELFF.

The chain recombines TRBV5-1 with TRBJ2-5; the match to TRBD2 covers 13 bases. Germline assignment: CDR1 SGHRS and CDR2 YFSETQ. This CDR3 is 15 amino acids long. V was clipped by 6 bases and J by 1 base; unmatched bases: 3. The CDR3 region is CASTRTSGGQETQYF. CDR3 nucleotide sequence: TGCGCCAGCACCCGGACTAGCGGGGGCCAAGAGACCCAGTACTTC.

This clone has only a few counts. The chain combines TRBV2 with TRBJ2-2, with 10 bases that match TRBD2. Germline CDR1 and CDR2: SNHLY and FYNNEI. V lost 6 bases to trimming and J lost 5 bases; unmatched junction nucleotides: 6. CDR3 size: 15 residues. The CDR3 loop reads CASRTLAGATGELFF. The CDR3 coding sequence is TGTGCCAGCAGGACCCTAGCGGGAGCGACCGGGGAGCTGTTTTTT.

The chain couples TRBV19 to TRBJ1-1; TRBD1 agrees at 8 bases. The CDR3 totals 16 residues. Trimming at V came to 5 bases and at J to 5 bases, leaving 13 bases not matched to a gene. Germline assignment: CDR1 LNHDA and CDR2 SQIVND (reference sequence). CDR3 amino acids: CASSQAGTGVQTEAFF. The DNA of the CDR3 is TGTGCCAGTAGTCAGGCCGGGACAGGCGTTCAGACTGAAGCTTTCTTT. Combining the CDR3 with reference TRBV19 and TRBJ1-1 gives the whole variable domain DGGITQSPKYLFRKEGQNVTLSCEQNLNHDAMYWYRQDPGQGLRLIYYSQIVNDFQKGDIAEGYSVSREKKESFPLTVTSAQKNPTAFYLCASSQAGTGVQTEAFFGQGTRLTVV.

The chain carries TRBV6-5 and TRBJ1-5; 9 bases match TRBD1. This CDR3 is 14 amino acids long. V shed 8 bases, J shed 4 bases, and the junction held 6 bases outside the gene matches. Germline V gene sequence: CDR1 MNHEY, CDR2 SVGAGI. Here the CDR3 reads CASQGQGQNQPQHF. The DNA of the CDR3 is TGTGCCAGCCAAGGACAGGGGCAAAATCAGCCCCAGCATTTT.

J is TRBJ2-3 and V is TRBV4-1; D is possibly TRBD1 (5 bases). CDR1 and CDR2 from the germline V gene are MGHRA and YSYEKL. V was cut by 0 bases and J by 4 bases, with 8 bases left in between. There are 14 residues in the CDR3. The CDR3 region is CASSQDRRADTQYF. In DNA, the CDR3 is TGCGCCAGCAGCCAAGATCGCAGGGCAGATACGCAGTATTTT.

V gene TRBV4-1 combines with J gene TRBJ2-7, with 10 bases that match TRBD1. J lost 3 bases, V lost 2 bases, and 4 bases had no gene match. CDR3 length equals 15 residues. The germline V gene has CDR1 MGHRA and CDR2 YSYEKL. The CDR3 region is CASSQSRTGGYEQYF. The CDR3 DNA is TGCGCCAGCAGCCAATCCAGGACAGGGGGCTACGAGCAGTACTTC.

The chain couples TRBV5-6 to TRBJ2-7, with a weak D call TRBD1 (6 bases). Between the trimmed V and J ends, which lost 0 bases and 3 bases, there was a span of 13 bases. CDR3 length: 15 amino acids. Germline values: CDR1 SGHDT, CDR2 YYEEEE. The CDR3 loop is CASSLESQGSYEQYF. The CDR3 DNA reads TGTGCCAGCAGCTTGGAGTCCCAGGGGAGCTACGAGCAGTACTTC.

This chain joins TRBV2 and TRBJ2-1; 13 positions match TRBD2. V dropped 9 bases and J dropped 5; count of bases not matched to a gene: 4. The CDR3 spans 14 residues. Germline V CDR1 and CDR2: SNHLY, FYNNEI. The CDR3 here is CARGTSGKNNEQFF. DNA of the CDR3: TGTGCCAGGGGGACTAGCGGGAAGAACAATGAGCAGTTCTTC.

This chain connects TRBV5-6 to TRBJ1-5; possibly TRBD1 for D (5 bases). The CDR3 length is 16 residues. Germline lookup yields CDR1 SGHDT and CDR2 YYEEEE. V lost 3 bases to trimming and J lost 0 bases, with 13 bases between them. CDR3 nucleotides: TGTGCCAGCAGCTCTCGGTTAGACAGTAGCAATCAGCCCCAGCATTTT. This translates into CASSSRLDSSNQPQHF.

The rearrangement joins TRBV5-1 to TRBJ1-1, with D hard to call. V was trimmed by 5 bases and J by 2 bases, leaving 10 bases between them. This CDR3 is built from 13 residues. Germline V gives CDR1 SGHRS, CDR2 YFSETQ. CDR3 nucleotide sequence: TGCGCCAGCAGTGTTACGAGTAACACTGAAGCTTTCTTT. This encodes CASSVTSNTEAFF.

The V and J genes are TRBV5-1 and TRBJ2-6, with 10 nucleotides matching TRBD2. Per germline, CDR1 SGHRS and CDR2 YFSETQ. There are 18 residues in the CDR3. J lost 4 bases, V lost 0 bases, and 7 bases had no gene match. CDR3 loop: CASSLDTSGTYGANVLTF. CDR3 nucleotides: TGCGCCAGCAGCTTGGACACTAGCGGGACTTACGGGGCCAACGTCCTGACTTTC.

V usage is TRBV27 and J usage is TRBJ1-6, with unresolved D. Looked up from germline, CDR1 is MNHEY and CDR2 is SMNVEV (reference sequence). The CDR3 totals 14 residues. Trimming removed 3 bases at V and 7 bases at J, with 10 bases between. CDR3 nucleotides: TGTGCCAGCAGTTTGGGCAGGATAAATTCACCCCTCCACTTT. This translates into CASSLGRINSPLHF.

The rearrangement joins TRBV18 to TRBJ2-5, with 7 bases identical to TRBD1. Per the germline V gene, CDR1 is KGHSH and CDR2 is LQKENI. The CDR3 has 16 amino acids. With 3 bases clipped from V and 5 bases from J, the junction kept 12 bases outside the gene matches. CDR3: CASSPPSLGGRETQYF. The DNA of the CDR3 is TGTGCCAGCTCACCGCCCTCGTTAGGGGGCAGGGAGACCCAGTACTTC.

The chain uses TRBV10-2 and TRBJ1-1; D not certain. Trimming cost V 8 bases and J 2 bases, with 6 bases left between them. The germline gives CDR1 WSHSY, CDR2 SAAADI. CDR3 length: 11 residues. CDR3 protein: CASAVNTEAFF. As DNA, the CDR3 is TGCGCCAGCGCGGTTAACACTGAAGCTTTCTTT.

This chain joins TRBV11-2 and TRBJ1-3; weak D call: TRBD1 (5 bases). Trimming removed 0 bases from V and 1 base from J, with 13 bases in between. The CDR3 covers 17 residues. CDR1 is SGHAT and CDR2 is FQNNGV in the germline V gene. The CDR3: CASSLDLGGSSGNTIYF. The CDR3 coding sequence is TGTGCCAGCAGCTTAGATTTGGGGGGATCGTCTGGAAACACCATATATTTT. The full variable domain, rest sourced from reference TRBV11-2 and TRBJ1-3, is EAGVAQSPRYKIIEKRQSVAFWCNPISGHATLYWYQQILGQGPKLLIQFQNNGVVDDSQLPKDRFSAERLKGVDSTLKIQPAKLEDSAVYLCASSLDLGGSSGNTIYFGEGSWLTVV.

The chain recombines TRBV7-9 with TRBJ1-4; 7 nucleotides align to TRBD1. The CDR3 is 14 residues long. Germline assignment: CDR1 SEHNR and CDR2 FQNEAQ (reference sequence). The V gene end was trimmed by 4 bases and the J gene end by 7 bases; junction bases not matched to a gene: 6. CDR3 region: CASSSGRGSEKLFF. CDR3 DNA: TGTGCCAGCAGCTCCGGCAGGGGGTCTGAAAAACTGTTTTTT. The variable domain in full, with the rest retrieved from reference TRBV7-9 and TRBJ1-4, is DTGVSQNPRHKITKRGQNVTFRCDPISEHNRLYWYRQTLGQGPEFLTYFQNEAQLEKSRLLSDRFSAERPKGSFSTLEIQRTEQGDSAMYLCASSSGRGSEKLFFGSGTQLSVL.

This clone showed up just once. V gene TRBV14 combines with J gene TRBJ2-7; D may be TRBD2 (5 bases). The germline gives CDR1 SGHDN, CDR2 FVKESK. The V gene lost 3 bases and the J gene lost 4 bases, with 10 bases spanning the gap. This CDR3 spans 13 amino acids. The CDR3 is CASSQWTAYEQYF. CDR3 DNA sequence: TGTGCCAGCAGCCAGTGGACTGCTTACGAGCAGTACTTC.